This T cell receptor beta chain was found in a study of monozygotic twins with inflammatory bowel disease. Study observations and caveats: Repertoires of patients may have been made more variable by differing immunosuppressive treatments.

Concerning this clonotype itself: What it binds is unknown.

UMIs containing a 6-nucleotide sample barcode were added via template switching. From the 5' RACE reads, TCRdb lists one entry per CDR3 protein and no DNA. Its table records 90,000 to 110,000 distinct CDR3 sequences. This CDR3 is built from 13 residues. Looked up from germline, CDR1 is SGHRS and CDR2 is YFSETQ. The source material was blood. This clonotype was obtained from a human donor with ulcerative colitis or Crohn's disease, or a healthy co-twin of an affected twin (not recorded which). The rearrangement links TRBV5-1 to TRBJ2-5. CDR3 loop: CASSFSSQETQYF.